This TCR beta chain was captured by sequencing in a study of response to subunit inactivated influenza vaccine. The study, taken as a whole, reports: There was a suggestion from the authors that each seasonal influenza vaccination recruits few new T cells.

The germline gives CDR1 SQVTM, CDR2 ANQGSEA. Trimming cost V 0 bases and J 0 bases, with 9 bases left between them. The CDR3 contains 15 residues. In TCRdb, the RT-PCR reads were re-called with MiXCR into one record per CDR3 protein. The sample contains over 650,000 distinct CDR3 sequences, about a fifth of which appear only once. This clonotype was found many times. Antigen specificity is unknown. Sample: PBMCs from blood, taken roughly 5 days after vaccination. This sequence joins TRBV29-1 and TRBJ2-1, with D possibly being TRBD2 (6 bases). This TCR was recovered from a man over 45 who received an inactivated influenza vaccine. For the CDR3, the DNA is TGCAGCGTTGAAGATCCCGGGAGCTCCTACAATGAGCAGTTCTTC. Translation gives CSVEDPGSSYNEQFF.